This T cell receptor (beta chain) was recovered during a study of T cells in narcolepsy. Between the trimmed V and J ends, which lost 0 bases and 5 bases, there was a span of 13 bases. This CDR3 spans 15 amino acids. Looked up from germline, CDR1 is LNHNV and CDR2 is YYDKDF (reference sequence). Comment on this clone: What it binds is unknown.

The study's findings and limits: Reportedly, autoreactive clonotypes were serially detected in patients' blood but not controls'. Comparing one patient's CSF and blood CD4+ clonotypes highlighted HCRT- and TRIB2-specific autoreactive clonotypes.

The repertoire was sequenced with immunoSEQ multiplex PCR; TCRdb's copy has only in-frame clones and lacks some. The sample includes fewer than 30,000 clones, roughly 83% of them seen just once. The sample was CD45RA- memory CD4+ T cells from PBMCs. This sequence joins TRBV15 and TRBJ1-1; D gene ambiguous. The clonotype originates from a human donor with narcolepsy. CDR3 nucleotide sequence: TGTGCCACCAGCAGAGATTTCTCAGGTGGGACTGAAGCTTTCTTT. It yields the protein CATSRDFSGGTEAFF.